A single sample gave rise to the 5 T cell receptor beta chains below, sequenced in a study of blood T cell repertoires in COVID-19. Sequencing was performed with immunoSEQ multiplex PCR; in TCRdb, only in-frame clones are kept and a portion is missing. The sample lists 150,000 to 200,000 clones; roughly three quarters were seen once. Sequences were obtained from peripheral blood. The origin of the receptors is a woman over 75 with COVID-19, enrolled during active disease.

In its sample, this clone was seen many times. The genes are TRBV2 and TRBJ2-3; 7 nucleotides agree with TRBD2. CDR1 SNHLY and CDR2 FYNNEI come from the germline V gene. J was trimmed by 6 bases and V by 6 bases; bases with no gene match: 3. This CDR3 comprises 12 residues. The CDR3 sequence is CASRWEGDTQYF. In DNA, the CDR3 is TGTGCCAGCAGATGGGAGGGTGATACGCAGTATTTT.

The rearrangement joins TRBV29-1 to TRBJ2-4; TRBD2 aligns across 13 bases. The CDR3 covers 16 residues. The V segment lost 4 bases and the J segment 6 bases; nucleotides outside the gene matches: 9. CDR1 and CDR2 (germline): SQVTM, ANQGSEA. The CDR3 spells CSVAPTSGGAGNIQYF. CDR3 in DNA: TGCAGCGTTGCCCCCACTAGCGGGGGGGCGGGAAACATTCAGTACTTC.

In DNA form, the CDR3 reads TGTGCCAGCAGCTTTTTAAGGGCGGGGGGAACGGATGAGCAGTTCTTC. This codes for CASSFLRAGGTDEQFF. The gene calls are TRBV7-9 and TRBJ2-1; 8 bases align to TRBD2. The V gene end was trimmed by 3 bases and the J gene end by 8 bases; junction bases not matched to a gene: 12. The CDR3 contains 16 residues. Germline assignment: CDR1 SEHNR and CDR2 FQNEAQ (reference sequence).

The CDR3 coding sequence is TGTGCCAGCAGTTCCCCTGGGGCAGGGGAACCATCGCAGTACTTC. Translated: CASSSPGAGEPSQYF. The gene calls are TRBV28 and TRBJ2-7, with D perhaps matching TRBD1 (6 bases). From germline, CDR1 is MDHEN and CDR2 SYDVKM. This CDR3 comprises 15 residues. V lost 4 bases and J 9 bases, leaving 22 bases between the germline ends.

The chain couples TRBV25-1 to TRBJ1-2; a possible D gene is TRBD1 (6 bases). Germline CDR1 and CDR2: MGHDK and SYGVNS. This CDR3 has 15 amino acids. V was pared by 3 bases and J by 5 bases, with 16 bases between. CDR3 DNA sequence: TGTGCCAGCAGTGACTCCAGGGGAAAAGGGTATGGCTACACCTTC. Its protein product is CASSDSRGKGYGYTF.